This T cell receptor (beta chain) was documented in a study of T cells expressing NK-cell markers. About this clonotype itself: Its antigen is unknown.

Study-level results: Of the CD8+ T cell pool in five or six donors, about 1.0-8% was accounted for by dominant NKG2C+ clonotypes. Unclear, still, was the HCMV specificity of the expanded NKG2C+ T cell clones.

The CDR3 contains 13 residues. Germline CDR1 reads SQVTM; CDR2 reads ANQGSEA. TCRdb reprocessed the 5' RACE reads, with one entry per CDR3 protein and no DNA. Its listing shows 400,000 or so distinct CDR3 sequences. The V and J genes are TRBV29-1 and TRBJ2-3; without DNA, the TCRdb call of TRBD1 cannot be checked. The sequence came from a woman aged 50 to 60 in good health. Sequencing used blood T cells: a sorted CD56 or NKG2C T cell subset, CD4+ or CD8+ T cells, or bulk PBMC T cells (not recorded which). Here the CDR3 reads CSVGPIQGDTQYF.